Each of the 29 T cell receptor beta chains below was sequenced from the same sample in a study of blood T cell repertoires in COVID-19. The repertoire was sequenced with immunoSEQ multiplex PCR; TCRdb's copy has only in-frame clones and lacks some. The data hold around 30,000 clones, with less than 85% observed a single time. Material for sequencing was peripheral blood. These receptors originate from a woman older than 75 with acute or convalescent COVID-19.

The rearrangement joins TRBV10-3 to TRBJ1-1; a possible D gene is TRBD1 (6 bases). The length of the CDR3 is 14 residues. Germline V gives CDR1 ENHRY, CDR2 SYGVKD. Trimming stripped 7 bases from V and 3 bases from J, with 15 bases between. CDR3 sequence reads: CAITKQGLDTEAFF. Here the CDR3 DNA reads TGTGCCATCACCAAACAGGGCCTGGACACTGAAGCTTTCTTT.

The V and J genes are TRBV5-1 and TRBJ2-1; no clear D. This CDR3 has 13 amino acids. Trimming left V 4 bases short and J 5 bases short, with 10 bases between. The V gene's germline CDR1 is SGHRS and CDR2 YFSETQ. CDR3 nucleotide sequence: TGCGCCAGCAGCCCACCGAGGAACAATGAGCAGTTCTTC. Translated: CASSPPRNNEQFF.

The table lists this clone with a few counts. The chain employs TRBV2 and TRBJ2-1; 7 bases match TRBD2. There are 14 residues in the CDR3. Germline V gives CDR1 SNHLY, CDR2 FYNNEI. The chain's CDR3 is CVSSGDSWNNEQFF. The CDR3 DNA reads as TGTGTATCGAGCGGGGACTCGTGGAACAATGAGCAGTTCTTC.

The rearrangement joins TRBV27 to TRBJ2-2, with 12 positions matching TRBD2. Germline values: CDR1 MNHEY, CDR2 SMNVEV (reference sequence). There are 20 residues in the CDR3. Trimming at V came to 2 bases and at J to 0 bases, leaving 10 bases not matched to a gene. CDR3 DNA: TGTGCCAGCAGTTTACGGGGGGGGCTAGCGGGAGGGCCGAACACCGGGGAGCTGTTTTTT. This sequence encodes CASSLRGGLAGGPNTGELFF.

The chain recombines TRBV6-2 or TRBV6-3 with TRBJ1-1; D remains unclear. In germline, CDR1 is MNHEY, CDR2 SVGEGT. The CDR3 is made up of 14 amino acids. The V gene lost 6 bases and the J gene lost 5 bases, with 16 bases spanning the gap. CDR3 amino acids: CASSERGRWTEAFF. For the CDR3, the DNA is TGTGCCAGCAGCGAGCGAGGGAGGTGGACTGAAGCTTTCTTT.

This chain joins TRBV18 and TRBJ2-7, with D possibly matching TRBD2 (6 bases). CDR1 is KGHSH, CDR2 LQKENI, per germline. There are 17 residues in the CDR3. Trimming removed 1 base at V and 2 bases at J, with 18 bases between. The CDR3 loop is CASSPQVTGTRTYEQYF. Here the CDR3 DNA reads TGTGCCAGCTCACCACAAGTCACCGGGACTCGTACCTACGAGCAGTACTTC.

The chain is built from TRBV19 and TRBJ2-5, with 10 bases identical to TRBD1. CDR1 and CDR2 from the germline V gene are LNHDA and SQIVND (reference sequence). The CDR3 loop spans 15 amino acids. V shed 6 bases, J shed 5 bases, and the junction held 9 bases outside the gene matches. CDR3 residues: CASSPGQGYKETQYF. In nucleotides, the CDR3 is TGTGCCAGTAGCCCGGGACAGGGGTATAAGGAGACCCAGTACTTC.

The genes are TRBV14 and TRBJ1-2; D unresolved. The ends were cut back, 0 bases at V and 4 bases at J, with 12 bases in the middle. The germline gives CDR1 SGHDN, CDR2 FVKESK. CDR3 length equals 15 residues. As DNA, the CDR3 is TGTGCCAGCAGCCAAGATCGAAACAGTGTCTATGGCTACACCTTC. Its protein is CASSQDRNSVYGYTF. The full variable domain, in which reference TRBV14 and TRBJ1-2 provide the parts outside the CDR3, is EAGVTQFPSHSVIEKGQTVTLRCDPISGHDNLYWYRRVMGKEIKFLLHFVKESKQDESGMPNNRFLAERTGGTYSTLKVQPAELEDSGVYFCASSQDRNSVYGYTFGSGTRLTVV.

J is TRBJ1-5 and V is TRBV6-2 or TRBV6-3; TRBD1 aligns across 7 bases. The trim removed 5 bases at V and 1 base at J, leaving 5 bases unmatched. CDR1 and CDR2 from the germline V gene are MNHEY and SVGEGT. This CDR3 comprises 15 residues. CDR3 nucleotide sequence: TGTGCCAGCAGTAGACAGGGTCGAAGCAATCAGCCCCAGCATTTT. Protein sequence: CASSRQGRSNQPQHF.

The V call is TRBV19, the J call TRBJ2-2; tentatively, D is TRBD2 (7 bases). Trimming pared 7 bases from V and 7 bases from J, leaving 19 bases between. The CDR3 spans 15 residues. Germline CDR1 is LNHDA and CDR2 is SQIVND (reference sequence). The CDR3 DNA reads TGTGCCAGTACCACTGGCCGGGGGGCGTTCGGGGAGCTGTTTTTT. It specifies CASTTGRGAFGELFF.

The chain recombines TRBV9 with TRBJ2-1, with TRBD2 matching over 10 bases. Trimming removed 2 bases from V and 3 bases from J; junction bases left unmatched: 8. Germline CDR1 is SGDLS and CDR2 is YYNGEE. The CDR3 sequence is 17 residues long. CDR3 nucleotides: TGTGCCAGCAGCGTGAGCGGGGGGGCCGGGTTCTACAATGAGCAGTTCTTC. Translation: CASSVSGGAGFYNEQFF. Using reference TRBV9 and TRBJ2-1 for the parts outside the CDR3, the full variable domain is DSGVTQTPKHLITATGQRVTLRCSPRSGDLSVYWYQQSLDQGLQFLIQYYNGEERAKGNILERFSAQQFPDLHSELNLSSLELGDSALYFCASSVSGGAGFYNEQFFGPGTRLTVL.

This chain uses TRBV29-1 with TRBJ2-2; 10 positions agree with TRBD1. V shed 7 bases, J shed 6 bases, and the junction held 5 bases outside the gene matches. The CDR3 covers 13 residues. Germline V lookup: CDR1 SQVTM, CDR2 ANQGSEA. The CDR3 nucleotides read TGCAGCGGCCGGGACAGGGGTGCCGGGGAGCTGTTTTTT. Protein: CSGRDRGAGELFF.

This clone was observed a single time. The rearrangement joins TRBV28 to TRBJ1-2, with D possibly TRBD1 on 5 matching bases. V lost 5 bases to trimming and J lost 2 bases, with 12 bases between them. This CDR3 has 14 amino acids. Germline assignment: CDR1 MDHEN and CDR2 SYDVKM. DNA for the CDR3: TGTGCCAGCAGTGGGGGACTTCAGAACTATGGCTACACCTTC. Encoded protein: CASSGGLQNYGYTF.

The chain is built from TRBV11-2 and TRBJ2-5; TRBD1 matches at 7 bases. The CDR3 is made up of 16 amino acids. The V gene end was trimmed by 2 bases and the J gene end by 1 base; junction bases not matched to a gene: 7. Germline V gene sequence: CDR1 SGHAT, CDR2 FQNNGV. This CDR3 reads CASSLNGHRGQETQYF. The CDR3, as DNA: TGTGCCAGCAGCTTAAATGGGCACAGGGGCCAAGAGACCCAGTACTTC. The full variable domain, completed using reference TRBV11-2 and TRBJ2-5, is EAGVAQSPRYKIIEKRQSVAFWCNPISGHATLYWYQQILGQGPKLLIQFQNNGVVDDSQLPKDRFSAERLKGVDSTLKIQPAKLEDSAVYLCASSLNGHRGQETQYFGPGTRLLVL.

Comments on this clone: The junction departs from the called germline gene at one end, perhaps through a read error. The chain has TRBV9 and TRBJ2-2; perhaps TRBD1 as D (6 bases). The CDR3 covers 15 residues. Per germline, CDR1 SGDLS and CDR2 YYNGEE. DNA of the CDR3: TGTGCCAGCACCGTACGGACAGAAAACACCGGGGAGCTGTTTTTT. Encoded protein: CASTVRTENTGELFF.

The chain links TRBV6-5 to TRBJ1-1, with D perhaps matching TRBD1 (6 bases). V was pared by 6 bases and J by 5 bases, with 19 bases between. Per the germline V gene, CDR1 is MNHEY and CDR2 is SVGAGI. This CDR3 is built from 15 residues. Here the CDR3 reads CASRVYRVSETEAFF. Written as DNA, the CDR3 is TGTGCCAGCAGGGTATACAGGGTTAGTGAGACTGAAGCTTTCTTT.

This chain connects TRBV15 to TRBJ2-3; the D gene is possibly TRBD1 (5 bases). Germline V gives CDR1 LNHNV, CDR2 YYDKDF (reference sequence). V was cut by 10 bases and J by 5 bases, with 22 bases left in between. The CDR3 contains 15 residues. The CDR3 reads CAKLQGREVLDTQYF. The CDR3, as DNA: TGTGCCAAGCTGCAGGGCAGGGAAGTGTTAGATACGCAGTATTTT.

The V call is TRBV6-5, the J call TRBJ1-1; 7 positions match TRBD1. The length of the CDR3 is 14 residues. With 7 bases clipped from V and 5 bases from J, the junction kept 10 bases outside the gene matches. The germline V gene has CDR1 MNHEY and CDR2 SVGAGI. The CDR3 nucleotides are TGTGCCAGCACCCCAGGGGGTAGAGGGACTGAAGCTTTCTTT. Its translation is CASTPGGRGTEAFF.

The gene calls are TRBV19 and TRBJ2-6, with D maybe TRBD1 (5 bases). Trimming stripped 5 bases from V and 0 bases from J, with 14 bases between. Germline lookup yields CDR1 LNHDA and CDR2 SQIVND (reference sequence). The CDR3 is made up of 17 amino acids. For the CDR3, the DNA is TGTGCCAGTAGTGGGCAGGGATTTTCCTCTGGGGCCAACGTCCTGACTTTC. This encodes CASSGQGFSSGANVLTF.

The gene calls are TRBV2 and TRBJ2-2, with TRBD1 as a possible D gene (6 bases). The length of the CDR3 is 13 residues. Germline V lookup: CDR1 SNHLY, CDR2 FYNNEI. V was trimmed by 9 bases and J by 10 bases, leaving 18 bases between them. CDR3 region: CASNRELLEELFF. The CDR3 nucleotides read TGTGCCAGTAACAGGGAGCTGTTAGAGGAGCTGTTTTTT. Full variable domain (outside the CDR3, taken from reference TRBV2 and TRBJ2-2): EPEVTQTPSHQVTQMGQEVILRCVPISNHLYFYWYRQILGQKVEFLVSFYNNEISEKSEIFDDQFSVERPDGSNFTLKIRSTKLEDSAMYFCASNRELLEELFFGEGSRLTVL.

J is TRBJ1-6 and V is TRBV28, with a weak D call TRBD1 (5 bases). Trimming cost V 5 bases and J 4 bases, with 12 bases left between them. Germline V gene sequence: CDR1 MDHEN, CDR2 SYDVKM. This CDR3 region has 15 residues. The CDR3 protein is CASSQRQPYNSPLHF. CDR3 DNA sequence: TGTGCCAGCAGTCAGAGACAGCCATATAATTCACCCCTCCACTTT. Based on the CDR3 plus reference TRBV28 and TRBJ1-6, the full variable domain is DVKVTQSSRYLVKRTGEKVFLECVQDMDHENMFWYRQDPGLGLRLIYFSYDVKMKEKGDIPEGYSVSREKKERFSLILESASTNQTSMYLCASSQRQPYNSPLHFGNGTRLTVT.

The genes are TRBV6-2 or TRBV6-3 and TRBJ2-5; 10 bases match TRBD2. V dropped 6 bases and J dropped 5; count of bases not matched to a gene: 3. CDR1 is MNHEY, CDR2 SVGEGT, per germline. CDR3 length: 13 residues. CDR3 nucleotides: TGTGCCAGCAGCGATAGCGGGAGGGAGACCCAGTACTTC. Encoded protein: CASSDSGRETQYF.

This chain links TRBV4-3 with TRBJ1-4; D remains ambiguous. Germline-derived CDR1 and CDR2 are LGHNA and YSLEER. This CDR3 has 12 amino acids. The V end lost 0 bases, the J end lost 11 bases, and 7 bases lay between the germline ends. The DNA of the CDR3 is TGCGCCAGCAGCCAAGATCTACAGAAACTGTTTTTT. Amino acids: CASSQDLQKLFF.

This chain joins TRBV6-1 and TRBJ1-5, with D maybe TRBD1 (5 bases). Germline-derived CDR1 and CDR2 are MNHNS and SASEGT. Trimming took 2 bases from V and 8 from J, leaving 10 bases between them. The CDR3 covers 13 residues. The CDR3 loop reads CASSESGGKPQHF. CDR3 sequence (DNA): TGTGCCAGCAGTGAATCCGGGGGGAAGCCCCAGCATTTT.

The rearrangement links TRBV12-5 to TRBJ2-4, with D possibly TRBD1 on 6 matching bases. The CDR3 extends over 12 amino acids. The V end lost 0 bases, the J end lost 11 bases, and 8 bases lay between the germline ends. Germline values: CDR1 LGHNT, CDR2 FRNRAP. CDR3 in amino acids: CASGLVWGLQYF. The CDR3 nucleotides are TGTGCTAGTGGTTTGGTCTGGGGGCTTCAGTACTTC.

CDR3 DNA: TGTGCCAGCAGCCCCGGGACTAGCGCCACAGGCGAGCAGTACTTC. Translation gives CASSPGTSATGEQYF. The V call is TRBV7-6, the J call TRBJ2-7; 10 bases align to TRBD2. V gave up 5 bases and J gave up 6 bases; unmatched junction bases: 10. Germline assignment: CDR1 SGHVS and CDR2 FNYEAQ. The CDR3 is made up of 15 amino acids.

The sample holds a few counts of this clone. The chain recombines TRBV18 with TRBJ2-2, with TRBD1 matching 8 bases. Germline V lookup: CDR1 KGHSH, CDR2 LQKENI. V shed 3 bases and J 6 bases; nucleotides not matched to a gene: 6. The CDR3 sequence is 15 residues long. CDR3 protein: CASSPGQGLSGELFF. CDR3 nucleotides: TGTGCCAGCTCACCCGGACAGGGCTTATCCGGGGAGCTGTTTTTT.

The gene calls are TRBV12-5 and TRBJ2-5; TRBD2 matches at 8 bases. The junction had 2 bases not matched to a gene; V was cut back by 6 bases and J by 5 bases. In germline, CDR1 is LGHNT, CDR2 FRNRAP. CDR3 size: 12 residues. The CDR3 loop reads CASGAGAETQYF. As DNA, the CDR3 is TGTGCTAGTGGAGCGGGGGCCGAGACCCAGTACTTC.

This chain uses TRBV11-2 with TRBJ1-2, with 10 bases that match TRBD1. Trimming cost V 5 bases and J 3 bases; bases outside gene matches: 9. CDR1 is SGHAT and CDR2 is FQNNGV in the germline V gene. The CDR3 spans 16 residues. The CDR3 region is CASSPGLGQGDYGYTF. CDR3 nucleotides: TGTGCCAGCAGCCCCGGCTTAGGACAGGGGGACTATGGCTACACCTTC.